The 23 T cell receptor beta chains presented below share a single source sample, sequenced in a study of identical twins. TCRdb re-derived calls from the 5' RACE reads in MiXCR, one entry per CDR3 protein. The data contain roughly 700,000 distinct CDR3 sequences, over 8.5% of them singletons. The same sample was also studied in work on yellow fever vaccine responses in identical twins.

The sequencing input was PBMCs. These receptors all stem from a woman aged 18 to 35 in good health.

The chain recombines TRBV20-1 with TRBJ2-2, with 12 bases lining up with TRBD1. CDR1 is DFQATT and CDR2 is SNEGSKA in the germline V gene (reference sequence). Trimming at V came to 0 bases and at J to 6 bases, leaving 14 bases not matched to a gene. The CDR3 sequence is 19 residues long. CDR3 sequence: CSARDMNLRWDRGPGELFF. The DNA for the CDR3 is TGCAGTGCTAGAGATATGAATTTACGCTGGGACAGGGGGCCCGGGGAGCTGTTTTTT.

This clonotype has a handful of counts. The chain recombines TRBV4-3 with TRBJ2-1; 11 nucleotides match TRBD2. The V gene end was trimmed by 1 base and the J gene end by 7 bases; junction bases not matched to a gene: 3. Germline assignment: CDR1 LGHNA and CDR2 YSLEER. The CDR3 covers 15 residues. CDR3 nucleotide sequence: TGCGCCAGCAGCCAAGCAGGGACTAGCGGAAATGAGCAGTTCTTC. Translated, it gives CASSQAGTSGNEQFF.

The sample holds a few counts of this clonotype. This chain joins TRBV20-1 and TRBJ2-4, with D perhaps matching TRBD2 (6 bases). Looked up from germline, CDR1 is DFQATT and CDR2 is SNEGSKA (reference sequence). The CDR3 spans 15 residues. Trimming took off 0 bases at V and 3 bases at J, with 12 bases between the two ends. CDR3 sequence reads: CSARDPGRDKNIQYF. The CDR3 DNA is TGCAGTGCTAGAGACCCCGGGCGGGACAAAAACATTCAGTACTTC.

This clonotype appeared once. This chain uses TRBV6-1 with TRBJ2-5; D unresolved. V lost 2 bases and J 1 base, leaving 2 bases between the germline ends. CDR1 and CDR2 (germline): MNHNS, SASEGT. There are 12 residues in the CDR3. The CDR3 DNA is TGTGCCAGCAGTGAACGCCAAGAGACCCAGTACTTC. Its protein is CASSERQETQYF.

This clonotype occurred many times. The chain recombines TRBV11-2 with TRBJ2-4; TRBD2 might be the D (6 bases). The CDR3 covers 18 residues. V was pared by 5 bases and J by 1 base, with 21 bases between. The germline CDR1 and CDR2 sequences are SGHAT and FQNNGV. The CDR3 sequence is CASSPQGGRSLAKNIQYF. CDR3 DNA sequence: TGTGCCAGCAGCCCACAAGGAGGGAGGTCATTGGCCAAAAACATTCAGTACTTC.

This clonotype was counted a few times. The gene calls are TRBV6-1 and TRBJ1-1; 10 bases line up with TRBD1. Germline V gives CDR1 MNHNS, CDR2 SASEGT. With V trimmed by 3 bases and J by 4 bases, 8 bases remained unmatched. The CDR3 has 16 amino acids. CDR3: CASSEYRWTGGTEAFF. The CDR3 region has the DNA TGTGCCAGCAGTGAGTACCGTTGGACAGGGGGCACTGAAGCTTTCTTT.

This clonotype was picked up many times. The chain combines TRBV5-5 with TRBJ1-1; no clear D. Germline CDR1 reads SGHKS; CDR2 reads YYEKEE (reference sequence). V was shortened by 1 base and J by 0 bases, with 4 bases between the two germline ends. CDR3 length equals 13 residues. CDR3 protein: CASSLPMNTEAFF. In DNA, the CDR3 is TGTGCCAGCAGCTTGCCGATGAACACTGAAGCTTTCTTT.

V usage is TRBV7-9 and J usage is TRBJ2-1; D is possibly TRBD2 (6 bases). Germline lookup yields CDR1 SEHNR and CDR2 FQNEAQ (reference sequence). The germline V and J ends were trimmed by 5 bases and 5 bases, with 19 bases remaining between them. This CDR3 is built from 16 residues. The CDR3 reads CASSQPQGLTDNEQFF. The CDR3 bases are TGTGCCAGCAGCCAACCCCAGGGACTCACGGACAATGAGCAGTTCTTC. Using reference TRBV7-9 and TRBJ2-1 for the parts outside the CDR3, the full variable domain is DTGVSQNPRHKITKRGQNVTFRCDPISEHNRLYWYRQTLGQGPEFLTYFQNEAQLEKSRLLSDRFSAERPKGSFSTLEIQRTEQGDSAMYLCASSQPQGLTDNEQFFGPGTRLTVL.

The rearrangement uses TRBV5-8 and TRBJ2-3, with D hard to call. From germline, CDR1 is SGHTS and CDR2 YDEGEE. V was cut by 7 bases and J by 0 bases, with 9 bases left in between. CDR3 size: 13 residues. The CDR3 DNA reads TGTGCCAGCGGCCTTGTCAGCACAGATACGCAGTATTTT. Translation: CASGLVSTDTQYF. Full variable domain (outside the CDR3, taken from reference TRBV5-8 and TRBJ2-3): EAGVTQSPTHLIKTRGQQATLRCSPISGHTSVYWYQQALGLGLQFLLWYDEGEERNRGNFPPRFSGRQFPNYSSELNVNALELEDSALYLCASGLVSTDTQYFGPGTRLTVL.

This clonotype showed up just a few times. This sequence joins TRBV7-3 and TRBJ2-7, with no clear D. Trimming removed 6 bases at V and 6 bases at J, with 12 bases between. The CDR3 is 12 amino acids. Germline assignment: CDR1 SGHTA and CDR2 FQGTGA. CDR3 amino acids: CASSKDGLEQYF. The CDR3 DNA is TGTGCCAGCAGTAAGGATGGTCTCGAGCAGTACTTC.

This clonotype turned up a few times. The chain has TRBV7-9 and TRBJ2-1; 10 bases fit TRBD1. CDR1 is SEHNR and CDR2 is FQNEAQ in the germline V gene (reference sequence). V lost 11 bases to trimming and J lost 6 bases; unmatched junction nucleotides: 10. This CDR3 has 14 amino acids. CDR3 DNA: TGTGCCGGACGAGGGACAGGGGTCGGCAATGAGCAGTTCTTC. This translates into CAGRGTGVGNEQFF.

The V gene is TRBV6-1, the J gene TRBJ1-1; D gene ambiguous. The germline V and J ends were trimmed by 0 bases and 7 bases, with 12 bases remaining between them. Germline lookup yields CDR1 MNHNS and CDR2 SASEGT. The CDR3 runs 14 residues. CDR3 nucleotides: TGTGCCAGCAGTGAAGCGACGGAGGATGATGAAGCTTTCTTT. Translated, it gives CASSEATEDDEAFF.

The CDR3: CASSLHRATGELFF. The DNA for the CDR3 is TGCGCCAGCAGCCTTCACAGGGCCACCGGGGAGCTGTTTTTT. This chain links TRBV4-1 with TRBJ2-2, with a weak D call TRBD1 (6 bases). The length of the CDR3 is 14 residues. CDR1 and CDR2 from the germline V gene are MGHRA and YSYEKL. Trimming removed 4 bases from V and 4 bases from J, with 10 bases in between.

The sample holds a few counts of this clonotype. CDR3 in DNA: TGTGCCAGCAGTTGGACAGGGAGAGGAACTGAAGCTTTCTTT. It codes for CASSWTGRGTEAFF. The chain links TRBV12-3 or TRBV12-4 to TRBJ1-1; 8 positions agree with TRBD1. After removal of 4 bases from V and 5 bases from J, the junction contained 6 bases not matched to a gene. This CDR3 contains 14 residues.

The chain carries TRBV5-1 and TRBJ2-1; D may be TRBD2 (6 bases). The CDR3 spans 13 residues. V lost 3 bases to trimming and J lost 7 bases, with 11 bases between them. Germline V lookup: CDR1 SGHRS, CDR2 YFSETQ. The CDR3 is CASSWEAQNEQFF. The CDR3 DNA reads as TGCGCCAGCAGCTGGGAGGCCCAAAATGAGCAGTTCTTC.

This clonotype turned up a few times. The chain couples TRBV5-6 to TRBJ2-7; D is possibly TRBD2 (6 bases). The CDR3 is 14 amino acids. The V gene's germline CDR1 is SGHDT and CDR2 YYEEEE. V lost 4 bases to trimming and J lost 5 bases, with 16 bases between them. CDR3 coding DNA: TGTGCCAGCAGCCGCGGGGAGAGGGGACACGAGCAGTACTTC. Its translation: CASSRGERGHEQYF.

This rearrangement joins TRBV11-2 to TRBJ2-3, with 14 bases fitting TRBD2. Germline V lookup: CDR1 SGHAT, CDR2 FQNNGV. V trimming: 5 bases; J trimming: 0 bases; junction bases outside the gene matches: 7. CDR3 length: 18 amino acids. The CDR3 bases are TGTGCCAGCAGCGTCGGGACTAGCGGGAGTTGGAGCACAGATACGCAGTATTTT. Protein sequence: CASSVGTSGSWSTDTQYF.

This clonotype showed up many times. The genes are TRBV5-1 and TRBJ2-7; 7 bases are a match to TRBD1. The CDR3 covers 15 residues. Germline CDR1 is SGHRS and CDR2 is YFSETQ. The J segment lost 4 bases and the V segment lost 0 bases, leaving 7 bases of the junction unmatched. CDR3 in amino acids: CASSLEPGQKYEQYF. The CDR3 nucleotides read TGCGCCAGCAGCTTGGAACCGGGACAGAAATACGAGCAGTACTTC.

This clonotype has more than one count but fewer than ten. The chain carries TRBV11-3 and TRBJ2-7; weak D call: TRBD2 (6 bases). V was cut by 5 bases and J by 4 bases, with 12 bases left in between. The CDR3 covers 13 residues. Germline V CDR1 and CDR2: SGHNT, YENEEA. This chain's CDR3 is CASSAGPLYEQYF. The CDR3 DNA sequence: TGTGCCAGCAGCGCGGGACCCCTGTACGAGCAGTACTTC.

This clonotype was seen only a few times. The chain recombines TRBV5-1 with TRBJ2-3; 12 bases fit TRBD2. Per the germline V gene, CDR1 is SGHRS and CDR2 is YFSETQ. This CDR3 is 17 amino acids long. V shed 5 bases, J shed 0 bases, and the junction held 7 bases outside the gene matches. CDR3 loop: CASRSGLAGMSTDTQYF. The CDR3 DNA reads as TGCGCCAGCAGATCCGGACTAGCGGGGATGAGCACAGATACGCAGTATTTT.

This clonotype was detected ten times or more. The genes are TRBV5-1 and TRBJ2-5; TRBD1 aligns across 7 bases. The CDR3 contains 15 residues. Germline V gives CDR1 SGHRS, CDR2 YFSETQ. J lost 3 bases, V lost 0 bases, and 5 bases had no gene match. The CDR3 DNA reads TGCGCCAGCAGCTTGGAGGACAGGCGGGAAGAGACCCAGTACTTC. Amino acids: CASSLEDRREETQYF.

The sample holds a few counts of this clonotype. The V call is TRBV6-5, the J call TRBJ2-3; TRBD2 aligns across 15 bases. CDR3 length equals 19 residues. Germline CDR1 is MNHEY and CDR2 is SVGAGI. Unmatched junction bases numbered 9, after V lost 2 bases and J lost 3 bases. Written as DNA, the CDR3 is TGTGCCAGCAGTTACGCCGGACTAGCGGGGGGGCCAATGACAGATACGCAGTATTTT. Its protein product is CASSYAGLAGGPMTDTQYF.

This clonotype showed up just once. The rearrangement uses TRBV6-5 and TRBJ2-3; D possibly matches TRBD1 or TRBD2 (5 bases each). Germline V gene lookup returns CDR1 MNHEY and CDR2 SVGAGI. CDR3 length equals 16 residues. Trimming stripped 3 bases from V and 0 bases from J, with 13 bases between. CDR3 residues: CASSYQGLASTDTQYF. CDR3 nucleotides: TGTGCCAGCAGTTATCAGGGTCTAGCTAGCACAGATACGCAGTATTTT.